These T cell receptor beta chains were read from a single sample in a study of OX40 agonist ivuxolimab in advanced cancers. Produced via immunoSEQ multiplex PCR; TCRdb's table is partial and in-frame only. The sample lists about 19,000 clones, about 86% occurring once. Sequenced here: CD4+ or CD8+ T cells sorted from blood, sampled in a trial of the OX40 agonist ivuxolimab. Receptor source: an adult with an advanced solid tumor such as melanoma, head and neck, liver or kidney cancer. The conserved cysteine and the conserved F or W are not part of the CDR3 here. Only part of the rows carry a size: once, few, many, or a class if the clone is expanded.

ASSLFQGNTGELF TRBV5-8 -
SEQRGETQY TRBV20-1 -
ASSLGQSIFSYT TRBV28 -
ASTFSQGGTEAF TRBV11-2 -
ASSAVAGGQETQY TRBV2 -
ASSTATQY TRBV6-4 -
ASSLVRWKTV TRBV5-1 few
ASYPGVLSYGYT TRBV28 few
ASSRTSGVADTQY TRBV7-3 -
ASSQIIRGQGGYT TRBV4-1 few
ASSPPGRLVNEQF TRBV11-2 -
ATSRDLRGSYEQY TRBV15 -
ASSLGLAGGQTGELF TRBV7-6 -
ASSLQGAGTDTQY TRBV5-4 -
ASSLRSSGRETGELF TRBV7-8 -
ASSETYGLTSNYGYT TRBV6-1 large
ASSPRGREQPQH TRBV7-2 -
ASSQPSFLSGTGRETQY TRBV7-3 -
ASSVRWTEAF TRBV7-8 -
ASSQDSARGARGYGYT TRBV4-2 -
ASSFQTGGPYEQY TRBV28 few
ASSLWGGDRNTEAF TRBV28 -
ASRGLAERETQY TRBV6-4 -
ASSPRRAEADTQY TRBV9 -
ASSYQAGLSSYEQY TRBV5-1 -
ASSLLAGANVLT TRBV28 -
ASSLGTSGGRFTDTQY TRBV7-7 -
ASSIDPGADTGELF TRBV19 -
ASSQRGLGQGTPDTQY TRBV4-1 -
ASSLAFTDTQY TRBV7-2 -
AITGLAGSSYNEQF TRBV10-3 -
ASSMTGQTFYGYT TRBV27 -
ASSPGTGPWDTQY TRBV5-1 -
ASSFVQGRTDTQY TRBV7-9 -
AWLPPGLPLYEHRGAV TRBV30 -
ASSEWGVDGGPQH TRBV2 -
ASSPGVDTEAF TRBV18 -
ASSLDGRYGYT TRBV6-5 -
ASSEQGMETQY TRBV6-5 -
ASSYSTSNQPQH TRBV6-5 -
ASSQTGTRSYT TRBV28 -
ASYGRGTNEKLF TRBV28 -
ASSLTPGTGDGYT TRBV6-5 once
ASSPPLRDSPYEQY TRBV7-8 -
ASSLRSGGSYNEQF TRBV7-3 once
ASSTRRRYEQY TRBV19 -
ASSHSSREEQY TRBV6-1 -
ASSTRTSGDEQY TRBV13 -
ASSLGIDSFNEQF TRBV11-2 -